Below, 27 T cell receptor beta chains from the same sample are listed, as sequenced in a study of monozygotic twins with inflammatory bowel disease. Using the 5' RACE reads, TCRdb records one entry per CDR3 protein without DNA. The sample totals approximately 160,000 distinct CDR3 sequences. The sample was blood. These receptors came from a human donor with ulcerative colitis or Crohn's disease, or a healthy co-twin of an affected twin (not recorded which).

The chain couples TRBV20-1 to TRBJ1-4. The CDR3 spans 14 residues. Looked up from germline, CDR1 is DFQATT and CDR2 is SNEGSKA (reference sequence). The CDR3 spells CSATPIGPWEKLFF.

The gene calls are TRBV5-1 and TRBJ2-6; TCRdb's assignment of TRBD1 cannot be checked, as there is no DNA. The CDR3 totals 17 residues. The germline CDR1 and CDR2 sequences are SGHRS and YFSETQ. The CDR3 is CASSPSGQISGANVLTF.

V gene TRBV24-1 combines with J gene TRBJ2-1; TCRdb outputs TRBD1, but without DNA this stays unchecked. CDR1 and CDR2 (germline): KGHDR, SFDVKD. The CDR3 totals 16 residues. The CDR3 sequence is CATSDPYRSFRNEQFF.

The chain combines TRBV7-3 with TRBJ2-3; as DNA is missing, the TRBD2 call by TCRdb cannot be tested. Germline-derived CDR1 and CDR2 are SGHTA and FQGTGA. The CDR3 extends over 14 amino acids. CDR3 in amino acids: CASSESGSTDTQYF.

The chain recombines TRBV11-2 with TRBJ2-5; the D call of TRBD1 rests on TCRdb alone, since no DNA is present to check it. The CDR3 spans 15 residues. CDR1 and CDR2 from the germline V gene are SGHAT and FQNNGV. The CDR3 loop is CASSLDPGGEETQYF.

The V and J genes are TRBV5-4 and TRBJ2-1; lacking DNA, the TRBD2 call made by TCRdb goes unchecked. The CDR3 covers 17 residues. Per germline, CDR1 SGHNT and CDR2 YYREEE (reference sequence). The CDR3 loop is CASSIPTSGNSYNEQFF.

The CDR3 loop is CATSDPGQASGYTF. The rearrangement uses TRBV24-1 and TRBJ1-2; TCRdb lists TRBD1, though no DNA is available to test this call. The CDR3 sequence is 14 residues long. CDR1 KGHDR and CDR2 SFDVKD come from the germline V gene.

The rearrangement links TRBV5-6 to TRBJ2-1; TCRdb calls TRBD1, which cannot be checked without DNA. Germline V CDR1 and CDR2: SGHDT, YYEEEE. The CDR3 has 16 residues. CDR3 region: CASSPTGSPPKDEQFF. The entire variable domain, with the rest obtained from reference TRBV5-6 and TRBJ2-1, is as follows: DAGVTQSPTHLIKTRGQQVTLRCSPKSGHDTVSWYQQALGQGPQFIFQYYEEEERQRGNFPDRFSGHQFPNYSSELNVNALLLGDSALYLCASSPTGSPPKDEQFFGPGTRLTVL.

The chain couples TRBV6-1 to TRBJ2-1; TCRdb reports TRBD1, a call that lacks DNA to check it against. The germline CDR1 and CDR2 sequences are MNHNS and SASEGT. The CDR3 spans 13 residues. The CDR3 reads CASSEIYRGEQFF.

V and J are TRBV12-3 or TRBV12-4 and TRBJ2-1; TCRdb outputs TRBD2, but without DNA this stays unchecked. The CDR3 totals 18 residues. The CDR3 loop is CASSLLLAASNQYNEQFF.

This sequence joins TRBV2 and TRBJ2-4; no DNA is available, so the TRBD2 call from TCRdb remains unchecked. The CDR3 runs to 15 residues. Germline V gives CDR1 SNHLY, CDR2 FYNNEI. The CDR3 is CASRLETLAKNIQYF. The variable domain in full, with the rest retrieved from reference TRBV2 and TRBJ2-4, is EPEVTQTPSHQVTQMGQEVILRCVPISNHLYFYWYRQILGQKVEFLVSFYNNEISEKSEIFDDQFSVERPDGSNFTLKIRSTKLEDSAMYFCASRLETLAKNIQYFGAGTRLSVL.

The chain is built from TRBV6-4 and TRBJ1-2. Per germline, CDR1 MRHNA and CDR2 SNTAGT. This CDR3 has 14 residues. The CDR3 sequence is CASRPDGLIYGYTF.

The chain recombines TRBV5-1 with TRBJ2-7. Germline V lookup: CDR1 SGHRS, CDR2 YFSETQ. This CDR3 is built from 12 residues. The CDR3 sequence is CASSYGSYEQYF.

This chain joins TRBV12-3 or TRBV12-4 and TRBJ2-3; absent DNA, TCRdb's TRBD2 call cannot be checked. The CDR3 covers 13 residues. The CDR3 protein is CASSRSNGDTQYF.

The CDR3 region is CSVDGARGRSQDETQYF. The chain joins TRBV29-1 to TRBJ2-5; absent DNA, TCRdb's TRBD1 call cannot be checked. CDR3 size: 17 residues. Germline CDR1 reads SQVTM; CDR2 reads ANQGSEA. Full variable domain (outside the CDR3, taken from reference TRBV29-1 and TRBJ2-5): SAVISQKPSRDICQRGTSLTIQCQVDSQVTMMFWYRQQPGQSLTLIATANQGSEATYESGFVIDKFPISRPNLTFSTLTVSNMSPEDSSIYLCSVDGARGRSQDETQYFGPGTRLLVL.

This rearrangement joins TRBV7-9 to TRBJ2-7; absent DNA, TCRdb's TRBD1 call cannot be checked. CDR1 is SEHNR, CDR2 FQNEAQ, per germline (reference sequence). CDR3 length: 14 amino acids. The CDR3 sequence is CASSGPTGAYEQYF. Drawing the rest from reference TRBV7-9 and TRBJ2-7, the complete variable domain is DTGVSQNPRHKITKRGQNVTFRCDPISEHNRLYWYRQTLGQGPEFLTYFQNEAQLEKSRLLSDRFSAERPKGSFSTLEIQRTEQGDSAMYLCASSGPTGAYEQYFGPGTRLTVT.

The chain links TRBV27 to TRBJ1-6; the D call from TCRdb, TRBD1, cannot be confirmed without DNA. Germline V CDR1 and CDR2: MNHEY, SMNVEV (reference sequence). This CDR3 has 15 residues. CDR3 residues: CASRRPGQGSSPLHF.

This chain connects TRBV7-9 to TRBJ2-1; there is no DNA to check the TCRdb D call of TRBD2. The germline gives CDR1 SEHNR, CDR2 FQNEAQ (reference sequence). The CDR3 consists of 14 residues. This CDR3 is CASSSGTSYNEQFF.

This chain connects TRBV20-1 to TRBJ2-1; TCRdb outputs TRBD2, but without DNA this stays unchecked. The CDR3 length is 13 residues. Germline CDR1 and CDR2: DFQATT and SNEGSKA (reference sequence). The CDR3 is CSRTSGGNNEQFF.

This chain connects TRBV24-1 to TRBJ2-3; TCRdb names TRBD1, which stays unverified in the absence of DNA. CDR3 length equals 13 residues. CDR1 is KGHDR and CDR2 is SFDVKD in the germline V gene. The CDR3 sequence is CATRPPGTDTQYF.

This rearrangement joins TRBV7-9 to TRBJ2-7; lacking DNA, the TRBD1 call made by TCRdb goes unchecked. Germline values: CDR1 SEHNR, CDR2 FQNEAQ (reference sequence). The CDR3 has 17 residues. The CDR3 spells CASSLGSGQVATYEQYF. The variable domain in full, with the rest retrieved from reference TRBV7-9 and TRBJ2-7, is DTGVSQNPRHKITKRGQNVTFRCDPISEHNRLYWYRQTLGQGPEFLTYFQNEAQLEKSRLLSDRFSAERPKGSFSTLEIQRTEQGDSAMYLCASSLGSGQVATYEQYFGPGTRLTVT.

The V and J genes are TRBV6-4 and TRBJ1-5; TCRdb outputs TRBD1, but without DNA this stays unchecked. The germline V gene encodes CDR1 MRHNA and CDR2 SNTAGT. The CDR3 has 15 amino acids. CDR3 in amino acids: CASSEGQGAGQPQHF.

J is TRBJ1-2 and V is TRBV10-3. Germline CDR1 and CDR2: ENHRY and SYGVKD. The CDR3 has 15 amino acids. Here the CDR3 reads CAISGWSDSNYGYTF.

CDR3 sequence: CASSYRANEQFF. This chain links TRBV7-3 with TRBJ2-1; the TRBD1 assignment by TCRdb is unverifiable without DNA. Germline V gene data show CDR1 as SGHTA and CDR2 as FQGTGA. There are 12 residues in the CDR3.

This sequence joins TRBV12-3 or TRBV12-4 and TRBJ2-1; with no DNA, the TCRdb D assignment of TRBD2 cannot be verified. This CDR3 spans 17 amino acids. CDR3 sequence: CASSFGTSGRSYNEQFF.

The chain recombines TRBV14 with TRBJ2-7. Germline-derived CDR1 and CDR2 are SGHDN and FVKESK. The CDR3 sequence is 15 residues long. The CDR3 region is CASSQGLGTSYEQYF.

The chain joins TRBV11-2 to TRBJ2-4; TCRdb's assignment of TRBD1 cannot be checked, as there is no DNA. Germline loops: CDR1 SGHAT, CDR2 FQNNGV. CDR3 length: 14 amino acids. The CDR3 sequence: CASSLGETKNIQYF. Filled out from reference TRBV11-2 and TRBJ2-4, the complete variable domain reads EAGVAQSPRYKIIEKRQSVAFWCNPISGHATLYWYQQILGQGPKLLIQFQNNGVVDDSQLPKDRFSAERLKGVDSTLKIQPAKLEDSAVYLCASSLGETKNIQYFGAGTRLSVL.